The 21 T cell receptor beta chains given below trace back to one sample, sequenced in a study of identical twins. TCRdb fed the 5' RACE reads into MiXCR, producing one record per CDR3 protein. The sample shows 300,000 to 350,000 distinct CDR3 sequences, 10% to 15% of them seen only once. This sample also belongs to another study, concerning yellow fever vaccine responses in identical twins.

The sample comprised CD8+ T cells sorted from blood. These receptors all stem from a woman between 18 and 29 years old in good health.

The chain recombines TRBV3-1 with TRBJ2-3; 8 positions agree with TRBD2. Germline V CDR1 and CDR2: LGHDT, YNNKEL (reference sequence). The CDR3 spans 18 residues. Trimming at V came to 3 bases and at J to 0 bases, leaving 11 bases not matched to a gene. CDR3 nucleotides: TGTGCCAGCAGCCATAAGACTGCGGGAGGATATAGCACAGATACGCAGTATTTT. Encoded protein: CASSHKTAGGYSTDTQYF.

This clonotype was recorded many times. V gene TRBV29-1 combines with J gene TRBJ2-1; D is uncertain. Germline V CDR1 and CDR2: SQVTM, ANQGSEA. The CDR3 is 15 amino acids. V lost 3 bases, J lost 0 bases, and 12 bases lay in between. The CDR3 reads CSVEPTAGSYNEQFF. CDR3 DNA: TGCAGCGTTGAGCCCACCGCCGGCTCCTACAATGAGCAGTTCTTC.

This clonotype has a handful of counts. This chain links TRBV11-2 with TRBJ2-3, with D unresolved. Germline V gives CDR1 SGHAT, CDR2 FQNNGV. The CDR3 is made up of 17 amino acids. Trimming pared 5 bases from V and 1 base from J, leaving 19 bases between. The DNA of the CDR3 is TGTGCCAGCAGCCTGAGATCAAAGGGCCTCCGCACAGATACGCAGTATTTT. Translated: CASSLRSKGLRTDTQYF.

The chain uses TRBV19 and TRBJ1-4; 9 bases map to TRBD1. CDR3 length: 14 residues. Germline-derived CDR1 and CDR2 are LNHDA and SQIVND (reference sequence). The J segment lost 6 bases and the V segment lost 5 bases, leaving 4 bases of the junction unmatched. CDR3 loop: CASSPRTGDEKLFF. CDR3 nucleotide sequence: TGTGCCAGTAGTCCCCGGACAGGGGATGAAAAACTGTTTTTT. Using reference TRBV19 and TRBJ1-4 for the parts outside the CDR3, the full variable domain is DGGITQSPKYLFRKEGQNVTLSCEQNLNHDAMYWYRQDPGQGLRLIYYSQIVNDFQKGDIAEGYSVSREKKESFPLTVTSAQKNPTAFYLCASSPRTGDEKLFFGSGTQLSVL.

J is TRBJ2-7 and V is TRBV12-5; 9 bases are shared with TRBD1. The junction had 8 bases not matched to a gene; V was cut back by 2 bases and J by 6 bases. This CDR3 contains 15 residues. Germline CDR1 reads LGHNT; CDR2 reads FRNRAP. CDR3 region: CASGLIGTGIAEQYF. The CDR3 coding sequence is TGTGCTAGTGGTTTGATAGGGACAGGGATAGCCGAGCAGTACTTC. Based on the CDR3 plus reference TRBV12-5 and TRBJ2-7, the full variable domain is DARVTQTPRHKVTEMGQEVTMRCQPILGHNTVFWYRQTMMQGLELLAYFRNRAPLDDSGMPKDRFSAEMPDATLATLKIQPSEPRDSAVYFCASGLIGTGIAEQYFGPGTRLTVT.

This clonotype was counted only a few times. V gene TRBV7-6 combines with J gene TRBJ2-5; D may be TRBD1 or TRBD2 (7 bases each). Per the germline V gene, CDR1 is SGHVS and CDR2 is FNYEAQ. CDR3 length: 15 residues. The V end was cut by 2 bases, the J end by 5 bases, with 15 bases between. The CDR3 coding sequence is TGTGCCAGCAGCTTATTCAGGGGGGGCGAGGAGACCCAGTACTTC. This sequence encodes CASSLFRGGEETQYF.

There are a few counts of this clonotype. The CDR3 sequence: CASSYARDGMNTEAFF. The DNA of the CDR3 is TGTGCCAGCAGTTACGCAAGGGACGGCATGAACACTGAAGCTTTCTTT. The chain links TRBV6-5 to TRBJ1-1; tentative D call: TRBD1 (5 bases). Deletions cut 2 bases from V and 0 bases from J, with 13 bases between. Germline V gives CDR1 MNHEY, CDR2 SVGAGI. CDR3 length equals 16 residues.

The chain uses TRBV29-1 and TRBJ1-1; D call uncertain. Germline CDR1 SQVTM, CDR2 ANQGSEA. The CDR3 consists of 12 residues. Trimming removed 3 bases from V and 6 bases from J, with 11 bases in between. CDR3 sequence reads: CSVEGDSAEAFF. Written as DNA, the CDR3 is TGCAGCGTTGAGGGAGACTCAGCTGAAGCTTTCTTT.

The chain is built from TRBV24-1 and TRBJ2-1; D unresolved. CDR3 size: 13 residues. The V end was cut by 7 bases, the J end by 4 bases, with 10 bases between. Germline CDR1 and CDR2: KGHDR and SFDVKD. CDR3 nucleotide sequence: TGTGCCACCAGCTTGACTTCTTACAATGAGCAGTTCTTC. Translation: CATSLTSYNEQFF.

Notes on this clonotype: Given a much more abundant clone one base away, this may be a read error. The chain combines TRBV6-6 with TRBJ2-1; D is uncertain. This CDR3 spans 11 amino acids. Trimming shortened V by 8 bases and J by 5 bases, and 7 bases separated the two germline ends. CDR1 is MNHNY, CDR2 SVGAGI, per germline (reference sequence). The CDR3 spells CASGDHNEQFF. The CDR3 DNA sequence: TGTGCCAGCGGCGATCACAATGAGCAGTTCTTC.

This clonotype has ten or more counts. The V and J genes are TRBV4-1 and TRBJ2-7; perhaps TRBD1 as D (6 bases). The V end was cut by 4 bases, the J end by 6 bases, with 13 bases between. In germline, CDR1 is MGHRA, CDR2 YSYEKL. This CDR3 region has 13 residues. The DNA of the CDR3 is TGCGCCAGCAGCCCAAACCTAGGGGGCGAGCAGTACGTC. The encoded protein is CASSPNLGGEQYV.

This clonotype was recorded many times. V is TRBV6-5 and J is TRBJ2-4, with D possibly matching TRBD1 (5 bases). Germline values: CDR1 MNHEY, CDR2 SVGAGI. The CDR3 is made up of 15 amino acids. V lost 2 bases, J lost 6 bases, and 14 bases lay in between. The chain's CDR3 is CASSYPSDSLNIQYF. CDR3 nucleotide sequence: TGTGCCAGCAGTTACCCCTCCGACAGTCTAAACATTCAGTACTTC.

This clonotype has just a few counts. The rearrangement links TRBV28 to TRBJ2-7, with D tentatively TRBD1 (5 bases). The CDR3 is made up of 12 amino acids. Germline values: CDR1 MDHEN, CDR2 SYDVKM. V was shortened by 6 bases and J by 0 bases, with 6 bases between the two germline ends. CDR3 DNA: TGTGCCAGCAGAACAGGCTCCTACGAGCAGTACTTC. Translated, it gives CASRTGSYEQYF.

The rearrangement joins TRBV6-5 to TRBJ2-7, with D unresolved. The CDR3 loop spans 15 amino acids. Trimming took 2 bases from V and 0 from J, leaving 11 bases between them. From germline, CDR1 is MNHEY and CDR2 SVGAGI. The CDR3 here is CASSYGSYSSYEQYF. Here the CDR3 DNA reads TGTGCCAGCAGTTACGGGTCTTATAGCTCCTACGAGCAGTACTTC.

CDR3 DNA: TGTGCCACCAGCCCCCGGAGCTACAATGAGCAGTTCTTC. Translation: CATSPRSYNEQFF. The chain joins TRBV24-1 to TRBJ2-1; D not certain. V lost 7 bases, J lost 3 bases, and 9 bases lay in between. The CDR3 is 13 amino acids. From germline, CDR1 is KGHDR and CDR2 SFDVKD.

Only a few counts were recorded for this clonotype. CDR3 bases: TGCGCCAGCAGCTTGACAGCGAGCGAGCAGTACTTC. Protein product: CASSLTASEQYF. The V and J genes are TRBV5-1 and TRBJ2-7; no clear D gene. Per germline, CDR1 SGHRS and CDR2 YFSETQ. The CDR3 runs 12 residues. The V and J ends lost 1 base and 6 bases respectively, with 8 bases between them.

This clonotype was recorded many times. V and J are TRBV4-1 and TRBJ2-7; D possibly corresponds to TRBD2 (6 bases). In germline, CDR1 is MGHRA, CDR2 YSYEKL. There are 15 residues in the CDR3. Trimming removed 3 bases from V and 0 bases from J, with 12 bases in between. The CDR3 DNA reads TGCGCCAGCAGCCATACGGACTATGACTCCTACGAGCAGTACTTC. It specifies CASSHTDYDSYEQYF.

In its sample, this clonotype was seen many times. The chain recombines TRBV12-3 or TRBV12-4 with TRBJ2-7; D not resolved. The germline V and J ends were trimmed by 1 base and 1 base, with 8 bases remaining between them. The CDR3 runs 14 residues. Here the CDR3 DNA reads TGTGCCAGCAGTTTAGAAGTAGGGTCCTACGAGCAGTACTTC. This translates into CASSLEVGSYEQYF.

This clonotype showed up many times. This chain uses TRBV12-3 or TRBV12-4 with TRBJ1-1, with D possibly matching TRBD1 (5 bases). V lost 1 base and J lost 4, with 7 bases in between. The CDR3 contains 13 residues. CDR3 coding DNA: TGTGCCAGCAGTTTAGGGAGGGGCACTGAAGCTTTCTTT. Its protein product is CASSLGRGTEAFF.

A few counts support this clonotype. The V and J genes are TRBV24-1 and TRBJ2-5; TRBD1 is a possible D gene (5 bases). V shed 7 bases and J shed 5 bases, with 10 bases lying between them. Germline V CDR1 and CDR2: KGHDR, SFDVKD. CDR3 length: 12 residues. The CDR3 bases are TGTGCCACCAGCGACAGTGGGGAGACCCAGTACTTC. Amino acid sequence: CATSDSGETQYF.

This clonotype turned up a few times. The chain joins TRBV6-1 to TRBJ2-3; 14 nucleotides align to TRBD2. The CDR3 extends over 18 amino acids. CDR1 and CDR2 (germline): MNHNS, SASEGT. Trimming cost V 5 bases and J 5 bases; bases outside gene matches: 12. DNA of the CDR3: TGTGCCAGCAGTCCTTATACTCGACTAGCGGGGGGGCTAGATACGCAGTATTTT. This translates into CASSPYTRLAGGLDTQYF.